These 5 T cell receptor beta chains originate from one sample sequenced in a study of CD8+CD57+ T cells in acquired aplastic anemia (dated 2018 in TCRdb). Patients chosen for sequencing had shown expansion of CD8+CD57+ cells by flow cytometry. Sequenced on an Illumina HiSeq 2000. Genomic DNA served as template for TCR beta VDJ combination and CDR3 sequence profiling. TCRdb trimmed the raw reads at Q25, called clones with MiXCR and kept productive beta chains. Identical CDR3 proteins give one entry, which carries the most common genes and DNA. This sample gives about 120,000 distinct CDR3 sequences in total; 55% to 60% of them show up just once. 29% of the sample is in the top ten clones. Material: sorted CD4+, CD8+, or CD8+CD57+ T cells (not recorded which) from PBMCs. Receptors were obtained from a human donor with aplastic anemia.

The chain joins TRBV15 to TRBJ2-5, with TRBD1 matching over 9 bases. CDR3 size: 19 residues. V lost 3 bases to trimming and J lost 1 base; unmatched junction nucleotides: 15. Germline V gives CDR1 LNHNV, CDR2 YYDKDF (reference sequence). The CDR3 nucleotides read TGTGCCACCAGCAGTGGTCCCAGCACAGGGGGCCAATTCCAAGAGACCCAGTACTTC. Protein product: CATSSGPSTGGQFQETQYF.

CDR3 amino acids: CASSPDGTALYEQYF. The DNA for the CDR3 is TGCGCCAGCAGCCCCGACGGGACGGCTCTCTACGAGCAGTACTTC. The V call is TRBV5-1, the J call TRBJ2-7, with D perhaps being TRBD1 or TRBD2 (5 bases each). The CDR3 covers 15 residues. Germline-derived CDR1 and CDR2 are SGHRS and YFSETQ. The V end lost 4 bases, the J end lost 3 bases, and 17 bases lay between the germline ends.

The table lists this clonotype with many counts. The chain carries TRBV7-6 and TRBJ1-1; no clear D gene. Trimming cost V 1 base and J 2 bases, with 8 bases left between them. The CDR3 spans 14 residues. CDR1 SGHVS and CDR2 FNYEAQ come from the germline V gene. CDR3 residues: CASSLGGRNTEAFF. As DNA, the CDR3 is TGTGCCAGCAGCTTAGGAGGGAGAAACACTGAAGCTTTCTTT.

Many counts were recorded for this clonotype. V usage is TRBV9 and J usage is TRBJ2-3; a weak D match, TRBD2 (6 bases). The V gene's germline CDR1 is SGDLS and CDR2 YYNGEE. Trimming removed 0 bases at V and 3 bases at J, with 17 bases between. CDR3 length equals 17 residues. CDR3 region: CASSVEGTGAETDTQYF. In DNA, the CDR3 is TGTGCCAGCAGCGTAGAGGGGACTGGGGCAGAAACAGATACGCAGTATTTT.

The CDR3 spells CASSIAASPLHF. The CDR3 nucleotides are TGTGCCAGTAGTATAGCGGCGTCACCCCTCCACTTT. V and J are TRBV19 and TRBJ1-6; D is uncertain. CDR3 length equals 12 residues. The germline V gene has CDR1 LNHDA and CDR2 SQIVND (reference sequence). Trimming pared 1 base from V and 10 bases from J, leaving 5 bases between.